This T cell receptor (beta chain) was sequenced in a study of CD8+CD57+ T cells in acquired aplastic anemia. Across the study: DNA from sorted CD4+ and CD8+ cells averaged roughly 3.4 ug. Healthy CD8+ samples averaged around 11 million reads.

This clonotype has only a few counts. J was trimmed by 4 bases and V by 3 bases; bases with no gene match: 2. Germline V gene sequence: CDR1 DFQATT, CDR2 SNEGSKA (reference sequence). The CDR3 spans 14 residues. The template used for profiling TCR beta VDJ and CDR3 was genomic DNA. TCRdb processed the reads anew with MiXCR; each CDR3 protein has one entry. Seen here are roughly 170,000 distinct CDR3 sequences, approximately 60% observed once, and the top ten hold roughly 42%. The chain combines TRBV20-1 with TRBJ2-5, with 13 bases aligning to TRBD2. The sequence was obtained from a human donor in good health. Material: sorted CD4+, CD8+, or CD8+CD57+ T cells (not recorded which) from PBMCs. This CDR3 reads CSASRLAGGETQYF. The CDR3 DNA sequence: TGCAGTGCTAGTCGACTAGCGGGAGGAGAGACCCAGTACTTC.